This T cell receptor beta chain was identified in a study of blood T cell repertoires in COVID-19. As for the study in general: The origin of the acute and convalescent COVID-19 samples was the United States, Italy and Spain.

The CDR3 spans 14 residues. Germline CDR1 PRHDT, CDR2 FYEKMQ (reference sequence). Trimming took 1 base from V and 6 from J; bases not matched to a gene: 2. Original processing notes: Estimation of nucleated cell counts was performed using reference gene primer amplification. The protocol was immunoSEQ multiplex PCR, while the TCRdb copy is restricted to in-frame clones and leaves out a portion. The V and J calls and clone size come from that table; D and trimming were worked out from the DNA. The sample has roughly 93,000 clones; 80% to 90% are singletons. V is TRBV13 and J is TRBJ2-2; 7 positions match TRBD2. This sequence originates from a human donor in a cohort sampled during active COVID-19. What was sequenced was peripheral blood. In DNA, the CDR3 is TGTGCCAGCAGCTTAGAACTAGCGTCCGGGGAGCTGTTTTTT. Translated: CASSLELASGELFF.